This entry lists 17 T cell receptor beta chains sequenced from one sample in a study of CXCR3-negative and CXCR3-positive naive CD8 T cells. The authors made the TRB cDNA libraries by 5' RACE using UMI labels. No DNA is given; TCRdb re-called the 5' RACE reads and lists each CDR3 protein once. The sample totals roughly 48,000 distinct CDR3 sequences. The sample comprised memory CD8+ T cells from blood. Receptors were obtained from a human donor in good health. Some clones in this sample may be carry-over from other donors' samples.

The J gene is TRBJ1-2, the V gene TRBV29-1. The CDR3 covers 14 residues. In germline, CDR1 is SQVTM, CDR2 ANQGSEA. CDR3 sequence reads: CSARRVTNNYGYTF. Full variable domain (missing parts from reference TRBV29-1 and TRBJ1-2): SAVISQKPSRDICQRGTSLTIQCQVDSQVTMMFWYRQQPGQSLTLIATANQGSEATYESGFVIDKFPISRPNLTFSTLTVSNMSPEDSSIYLCSARRVTNNYGYTFGSGTRLTVV.

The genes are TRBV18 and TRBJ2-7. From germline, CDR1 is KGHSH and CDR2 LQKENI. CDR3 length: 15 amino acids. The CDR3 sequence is CASSPFEGSSYEQYF.

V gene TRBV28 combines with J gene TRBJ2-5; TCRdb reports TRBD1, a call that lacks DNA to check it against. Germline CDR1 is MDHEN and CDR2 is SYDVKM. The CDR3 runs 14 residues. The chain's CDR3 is CASSPPDEQETQYF.

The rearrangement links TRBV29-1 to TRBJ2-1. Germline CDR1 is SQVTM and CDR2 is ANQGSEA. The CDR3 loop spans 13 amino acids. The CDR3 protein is CSVAEGLLNEQFF.

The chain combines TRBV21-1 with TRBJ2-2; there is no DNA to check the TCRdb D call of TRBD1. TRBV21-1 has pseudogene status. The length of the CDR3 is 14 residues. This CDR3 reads CASSKDRVRWELFF.

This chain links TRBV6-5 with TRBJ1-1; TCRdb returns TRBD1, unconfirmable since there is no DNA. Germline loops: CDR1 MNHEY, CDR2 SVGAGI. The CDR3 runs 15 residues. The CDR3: CASKGQTGSGTEAFF.

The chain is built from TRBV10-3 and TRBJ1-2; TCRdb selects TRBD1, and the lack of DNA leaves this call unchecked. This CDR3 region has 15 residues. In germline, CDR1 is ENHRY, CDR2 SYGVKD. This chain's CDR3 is CAIGVNTGDGYGYTF.

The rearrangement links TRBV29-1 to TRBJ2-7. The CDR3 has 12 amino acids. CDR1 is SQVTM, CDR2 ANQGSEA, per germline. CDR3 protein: CSVEGSTYEQYF.

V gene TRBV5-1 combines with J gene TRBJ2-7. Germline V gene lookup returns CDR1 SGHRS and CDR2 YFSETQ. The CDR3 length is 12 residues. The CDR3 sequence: CASSLDGYEQYF.

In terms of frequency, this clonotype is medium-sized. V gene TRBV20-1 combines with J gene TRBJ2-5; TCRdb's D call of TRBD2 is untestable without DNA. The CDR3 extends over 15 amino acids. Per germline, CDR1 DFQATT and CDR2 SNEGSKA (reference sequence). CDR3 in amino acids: CSARGLADERETQYF.

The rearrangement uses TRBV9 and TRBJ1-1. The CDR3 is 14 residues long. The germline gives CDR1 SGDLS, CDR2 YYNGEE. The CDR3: CASSVEGMNTEAFF.

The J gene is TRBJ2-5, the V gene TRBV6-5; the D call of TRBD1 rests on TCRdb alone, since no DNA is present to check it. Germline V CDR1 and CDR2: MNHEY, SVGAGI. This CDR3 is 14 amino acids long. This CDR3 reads CASRFPDAHETQYF.

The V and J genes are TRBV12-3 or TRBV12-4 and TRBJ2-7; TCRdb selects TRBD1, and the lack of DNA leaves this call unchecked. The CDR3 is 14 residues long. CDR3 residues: CASSFGFVLGEQYF.

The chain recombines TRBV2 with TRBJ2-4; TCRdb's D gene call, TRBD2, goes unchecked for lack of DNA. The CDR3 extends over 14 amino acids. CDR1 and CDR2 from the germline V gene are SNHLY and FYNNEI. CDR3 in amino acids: CASSYSGSGNIQYF.

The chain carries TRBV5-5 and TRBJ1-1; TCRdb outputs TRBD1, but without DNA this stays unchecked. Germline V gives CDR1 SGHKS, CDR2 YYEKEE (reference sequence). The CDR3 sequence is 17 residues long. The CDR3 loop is CASSLERGRRGNTEAFF.

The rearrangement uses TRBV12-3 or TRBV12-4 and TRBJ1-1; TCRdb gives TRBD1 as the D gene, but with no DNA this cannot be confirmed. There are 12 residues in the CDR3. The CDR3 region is CASSLLGAEAFF.

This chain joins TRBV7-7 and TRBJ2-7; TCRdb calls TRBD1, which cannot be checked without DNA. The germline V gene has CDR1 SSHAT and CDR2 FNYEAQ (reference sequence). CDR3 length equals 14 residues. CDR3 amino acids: CASSLEQGTYEQYF.